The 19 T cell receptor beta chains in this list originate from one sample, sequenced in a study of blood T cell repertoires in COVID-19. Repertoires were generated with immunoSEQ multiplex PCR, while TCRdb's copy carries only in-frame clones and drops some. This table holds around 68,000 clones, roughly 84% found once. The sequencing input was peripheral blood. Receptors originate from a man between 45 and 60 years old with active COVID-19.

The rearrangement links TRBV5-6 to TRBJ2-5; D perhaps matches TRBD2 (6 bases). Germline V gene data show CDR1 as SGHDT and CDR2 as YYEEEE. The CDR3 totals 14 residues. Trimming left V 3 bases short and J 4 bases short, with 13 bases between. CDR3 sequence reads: CASSSTRMGETQYF. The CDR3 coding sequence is TGTGCCAGCAGCTCGACTAGGATGGGAGAGACCCAGTACTTC.

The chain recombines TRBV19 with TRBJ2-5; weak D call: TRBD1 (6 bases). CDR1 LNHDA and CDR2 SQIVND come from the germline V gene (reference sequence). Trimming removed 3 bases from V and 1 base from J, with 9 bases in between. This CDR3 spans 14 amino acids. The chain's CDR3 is CASSIQGIQETQYF. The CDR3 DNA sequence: TGTGCCAGTAGTATCCAGGGGATCCAAGAGACCCAGTACTTC.

The CDR3 reads CASSRQGVNQPQHF. The CDR3, as DNA: TGTGCCAGCTCACGACAGGGAGTCAATCAGCCCCAGCATTTT. The J gene is TRBJ1-5, the V gene TRBV18, with 7 bases aligning to TRBD1. CDR1 KGHSH and CDR2 LQKENI come from the germline V gene. V gave up 4 bases and J gave up 3 bases; unmatched junction bases: 3. This CDR3 contains 14 residues.

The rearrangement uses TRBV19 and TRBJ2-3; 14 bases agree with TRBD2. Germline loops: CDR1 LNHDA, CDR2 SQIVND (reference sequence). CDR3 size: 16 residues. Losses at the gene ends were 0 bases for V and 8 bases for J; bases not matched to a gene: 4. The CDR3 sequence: CASSIDGTSGSSTQYF. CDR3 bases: TGTGCCAGTAGTATAGACGGGACTAGCGGGAGTAGTACGCAGTATTTT.

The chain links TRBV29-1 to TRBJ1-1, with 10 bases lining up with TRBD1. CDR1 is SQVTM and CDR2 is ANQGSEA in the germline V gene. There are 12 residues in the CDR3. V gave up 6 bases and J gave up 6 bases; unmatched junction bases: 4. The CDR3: CSVGTGDSEAFF. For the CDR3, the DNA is TGCAGCGTCGGGACAGGGGATTCTGAAGCTTTCTTT.

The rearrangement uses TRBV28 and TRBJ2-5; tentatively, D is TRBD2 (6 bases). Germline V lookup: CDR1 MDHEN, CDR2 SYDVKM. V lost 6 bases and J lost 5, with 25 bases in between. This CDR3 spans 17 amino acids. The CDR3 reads CASSRMEGPRSGETQYF. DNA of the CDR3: TGTGCCAGCAGCCGAATGGAGGGCCCTCGATCAGGGGAGACCCAGTACTTC.

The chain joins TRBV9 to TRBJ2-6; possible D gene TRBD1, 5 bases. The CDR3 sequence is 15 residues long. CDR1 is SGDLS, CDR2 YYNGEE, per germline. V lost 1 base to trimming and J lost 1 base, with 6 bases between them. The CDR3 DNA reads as TGTGCCAGCAGCGTACAGGGTTCTGGGGCCAACGTCCTGACTTTC. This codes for CASSVQGSGANVLTF. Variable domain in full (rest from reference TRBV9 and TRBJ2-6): DSGVTQTPKHLITATGQRVTLRCSPRSGDLSVYWYQQSLDQGLQFLIQYYNGEERAKGNILERFSAQQFPDLHSELNLSSLELGDSALYFCASSVQGSGANVLTFGAGSRLTVL.

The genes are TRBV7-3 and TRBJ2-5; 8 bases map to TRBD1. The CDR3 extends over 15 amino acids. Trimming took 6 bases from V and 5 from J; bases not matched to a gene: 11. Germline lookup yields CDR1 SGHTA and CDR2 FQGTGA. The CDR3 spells CASRFRTGQGETQYF. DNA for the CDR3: TGTGCCAGCAGGTTTCGGACAGGGCAGGGGGAGACCCAGTACTTC.

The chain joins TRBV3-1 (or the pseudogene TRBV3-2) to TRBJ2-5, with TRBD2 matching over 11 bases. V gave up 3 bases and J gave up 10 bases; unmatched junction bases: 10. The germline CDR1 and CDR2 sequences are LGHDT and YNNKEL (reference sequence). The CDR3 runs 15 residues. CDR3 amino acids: CASSQIAGGALDQYF. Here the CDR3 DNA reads TGTGCCAGCAGCCAGATAGCGGGGGGGGCATTGGACCAGTACTTC.

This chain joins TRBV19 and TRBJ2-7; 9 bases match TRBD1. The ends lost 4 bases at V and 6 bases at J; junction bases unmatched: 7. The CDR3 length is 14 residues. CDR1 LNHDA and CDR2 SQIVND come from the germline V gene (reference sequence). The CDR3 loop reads CASSTRTGDREQYF. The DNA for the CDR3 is TGTGCCAGTAGTACCCGGACAGGGGATCGCGAGCAGTACTTC.

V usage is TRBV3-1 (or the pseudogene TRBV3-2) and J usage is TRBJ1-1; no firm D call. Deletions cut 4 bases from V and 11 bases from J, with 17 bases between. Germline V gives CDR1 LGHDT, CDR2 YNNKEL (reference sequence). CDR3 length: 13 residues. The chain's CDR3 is CASSPNNGLVAFF. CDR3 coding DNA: TGTGCCAGCAGCCCCAATAACGGACTGGTTGCTTTCTTT.

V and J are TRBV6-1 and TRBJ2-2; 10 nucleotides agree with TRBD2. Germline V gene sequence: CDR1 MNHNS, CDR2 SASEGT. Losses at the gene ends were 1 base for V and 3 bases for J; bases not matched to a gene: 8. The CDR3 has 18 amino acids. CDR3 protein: CASSEVLSGRADTGELFF. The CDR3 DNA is TGTGCCAGCAGTGAAGTCTTAAGCGGGAGGGCCGACACCGGGGAGCTGTTTTTT.

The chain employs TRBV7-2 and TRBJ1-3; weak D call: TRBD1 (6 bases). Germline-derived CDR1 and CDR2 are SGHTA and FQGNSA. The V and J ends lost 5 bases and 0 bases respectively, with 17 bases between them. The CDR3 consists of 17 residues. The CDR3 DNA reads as TGTGCCAGCAGCCTTCTGACAGGATGGGGCTCTGGAAACACCATATATTTT. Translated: CASSLLTGWGSGNTIYF.

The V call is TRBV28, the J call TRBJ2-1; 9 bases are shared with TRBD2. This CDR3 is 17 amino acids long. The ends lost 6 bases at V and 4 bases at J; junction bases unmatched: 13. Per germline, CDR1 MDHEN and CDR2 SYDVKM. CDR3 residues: CASRSLSGTSRYNEQFF. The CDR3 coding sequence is TGTGCCAGCAGGAGCCTATCCGGGACTAGCAGGTACAATGAGCAGTTCTTC. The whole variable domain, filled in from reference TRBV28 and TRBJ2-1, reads DVKVTQSSRYLVKRTGEKVFLECVQDMDHENMFWYRQDPGLGLRLIYFSYDVKMKEKGDIPEGYSVSREKKERFSLILESASTNQTSMYLCASRSLSGTSRYNEQFFGPGTRLTVL.

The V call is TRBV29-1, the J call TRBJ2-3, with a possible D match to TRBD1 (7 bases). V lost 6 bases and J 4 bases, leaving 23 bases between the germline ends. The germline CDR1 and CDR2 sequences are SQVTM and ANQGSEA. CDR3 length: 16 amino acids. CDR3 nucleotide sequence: TGCAGCGTGAACAGGGGCGCGGGGCCTGGGGCAGATACGCAGTATTTT. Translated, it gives CSVNRGAGPGADTQYF.

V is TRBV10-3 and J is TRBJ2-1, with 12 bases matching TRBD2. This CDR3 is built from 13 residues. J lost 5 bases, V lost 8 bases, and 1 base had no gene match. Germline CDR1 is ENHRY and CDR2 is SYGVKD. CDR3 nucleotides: TGTGCCATCGGGACTAGCGGGCACAATGAGCAGTTCTTC. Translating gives CAIGTSGHNEQFF.

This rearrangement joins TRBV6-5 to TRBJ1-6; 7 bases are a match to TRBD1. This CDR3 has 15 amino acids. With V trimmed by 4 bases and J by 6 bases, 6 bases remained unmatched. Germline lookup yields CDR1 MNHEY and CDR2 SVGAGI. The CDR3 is CASSSGQVTNSPLHF. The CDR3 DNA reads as TGTGCCAGCAGTTCCGGACAGGTGACTAATTCACCCCTCCACTTT.

The CDR3 bases are TGTGCCAGCAGTGAAGGGTGGTTAACGGTCTATGGCTACACCTTC. Its translation: CASSEGWLTVYGYTF. The V call is TRBV2, the J call TRBJ1-2; D unclear. Trimming removed 1 base from V and 4 bases from J, with 13 bases in between. CDR1 is SNHLY and CDR2 is FYNNEI in the germline V gene. This CDR3 region has 15 residues.

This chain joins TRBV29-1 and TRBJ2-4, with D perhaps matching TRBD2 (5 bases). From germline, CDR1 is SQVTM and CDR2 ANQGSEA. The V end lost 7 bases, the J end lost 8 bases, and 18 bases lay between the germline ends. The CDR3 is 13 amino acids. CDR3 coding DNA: TGCAGCGATACTTTGCCAAAGAGGGACATTCAGTACTTC. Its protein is CSDTLPKRDIQYF.